Following are 30 T cell receptor beta chains from one sample sequenced in a study of cytomegalovirus exposure and HLA in healthy donors (dated by TCRdb to 2016 to 2017). Library construction relied on the immunoSEQ multiplex PCR assay. For the multiplex PCR, a mixture combining 60 forward primers for TCR Vbeta segments and 13 reverse primers for TCR Jbeta segments was used. Drawn from immuneACCESS, this table holds only the in-frame rearrangements with V and J called that TCRdb kept. Clones are partly lost; checked studies trace under half to an unresolved V gene and leave the rest unexplained. The sample profile shows roughly 60,000 clones; roughly 80% of them were found once. The biggest ten clones account for roughly 3.3% of the sample. The specimen sequenced was PBMCs. Receptors were obtained from a woman aged 40 to 49 in good health and CMV-seropositive.

The chain has TRBV4-2 and TRBJ1-1; TRBD1 is a possible D gene (5 bases). The CDR3 is 15 residues long. Deletions cut 2 bases from V and 0 bases from J, with 10 bases between. Germline V CDR1 and CDR2: LGHNA, YNFKEQ. CDR3 DNA sequence: TGTGCCAGCAGCCAATCGACAGTGGTGAACACTGAAGCTTTCTTT. Its translation: CASSQSTVVNTEAFF.

V is TRBV18 and J is TRBJ2-1; D might be TRBD2 (5 bases). This CDR3 contains 13 residues. Deletions cut 3 bases from V and 9 bases from J, with 12 bases between. Germline-derived CDR1 and CDR2 are KGHSH and LQKENI. The CDR3 here is CASSPQLDTEQFF. CDR3 nucleotide sequence: TGTGCCAGCTCACCCCAACTAGATACTGAGCAGTTCTTC.

The chain uses TRBV6-1 and TRBJ1-2; no clear D gene. The CDR3 has 14 residues. Germline V gives CDR1 MNHNS, CDR2 SASEGT. The V end was cut by 7 bases, the J end by 5 bases, with 17 bases between. CDR3 DNA sequence: TGTGCCAGCACCAACCGGGGAGGGCGTTATGGCTACACCTTC. Translating it yields CASTNRGGRYGYTF.

The V call is TRBV5-1, the J call TRBJ2-3; no definite D call. The CDR3 has 15 amino acids. Trimming removed 5 bases from V and 1 base from J, with 14 bases in between. Germline-derived CDR1 and CDR2 are SGHRS and YFSETQ. The CDR3 sequence is CASRNLVSGTDTQYF. In DNA, the CDR3 is TGCGCCAGCAGAAATCTAGTATCCGGCACAGATACGCAGTATTTT.

The CDR3 nucleotides are TGCGCCAGCAGCCAAGCCAGGGACACAGATACGCAGTATTTT. It codes for CASSQARDTDTQYF. The chain couples TRBV4-1 to TRBJ2-3; a weak D match, TRBD1 (5 bases). The CDR3 sequence is 14 residues long. V was clipped by 1 base and J by 2 bases, with 7 bases between them. Germline V gives CDR1 MGHRA, CDR2 YSYEKL.

The rearrangement uses TRBV7-8 and TRBJ2-2, with TRBD2 matching 7 bases. The CDR3 contains 14 residues. Germline V CDR1 and CDR2: SGHVS, FQNEAQ. Trimming cost V 7 bases and J 1 base; bases outside gene matches: 3. CDR3 sequence reads: CASKGLKNTGELFF. The CDR3 DNA sequence: TGTGCCAGCAAGGGACTAAAGAACACCGGGGAGCTGTTTTTT.

V is TRBV2 and J is TRBJ1-1; D not resolved. The CDR3 has 13 amino acids. The ends were cut back, 7 bases at V and 0 bases at J, with 9 bases in the middle. The germline gives CDR1 SNHLY, CDR2 FYNNEI. For the CDR3, the DNA is TGTGCCAGCAAACGGGTCATGAACACTGAAGCTTTCTTT. This codes for CASKRVMNTEAFF.

This chain uses TRBV6-5 with TRBJ1-6, with no clear D. Trimming removed 5 bases from V and 11 bases from J, with 19 bases in between. Germline CDR1 is MNHEY and CDR2 is SVGAGI. There are 15 residues in the CDR3. Written as DNA, the CDR3 is TGTGCCAGCAGTCGCCTGAACCCAGCCGAGGCACCCCTCCACTTT. Amino acids: CASSRLNPAEAPLHF.

This chain connects TRBV10-3 to TRBJ2-2, with TRBD1 matching 10 bases. CDR1 is ENHRY and CDR2 is SYGVKD in the germline V gene. This CDR3 region has 15 residues. V lost 9 bases, J lost 3 bases, and 7 bases stayed unmatched. CDR3 region: CAILTGTGDTGELFF. The CDR3 DNA follows: TGTGCCATTTTAACCGGGACAGGGGACACCGGGGAGCTGTTTTTT.

This chain uses TRBV6-1 with TRBJ1-1; D perhaps matches TRBD1 (6 bases). The CDR3 consists of 15 residues. V lost 7 bases, J lost 1 base, and 16 bases lay in between. Germline lookup yields CDR1 MNHNS and CDR2 SASEGT. This chain's CDR3 is CASIGTNYANTEAFF. The CDR3 DNA reads TGTGCCAGCATCGGGACAAACTACGCGAACACTGAAGCTTTCTTT.

This clone came up a few times. This rearrangement joins TRBV7-9 to TRBJ2-1, with a possible D match to TRBD1 (6 bases). The CDR3 extends over 12 amino acids. CDR1 and CDR2 (germline): SEHNR, FQNEAQ (reference sequence). V lost 6 bases to trimming and J lost 7 bases, with 10 bases between them. CDR3 in amino acids: CASSRQVNEQFF. Written as DNA, the CDR3 is TGTGCCAGCAGTCGACAGGTTAATGAGCAGTTCTTC.

This clone was recorded only once. The chain joins TRBV19 to TRBJ2-1, with 12 bases aligning to TRBD2. This CDR3 is built from 19 residues. Germline CDR1 and CDR2: LNHDA and SQIVND (reference sequence). Germline trimming cut 3 bases from V and 0 bases from J; bases unmatched to any gene: 9. The CDR3 DNA is TGTGCCAGTAGTATCTCTAGCGGGGGGGCTACGTCCTCCTACAATGAGCAGTTCTTC. Its translation is CASSISSGGATSSYNEQFF.

This clone showed up just once. The CDR3 DNA is TGTGCCAGCAGCCAGTCTACAGGAGTGATGAACACTGAAGCTTTCTTT. Protein product: CASSQSTGVMNTEAFF. This sequence joins TRBV7-6 and TRBJ1-1; possible D gene TRBD1, 5 bases. Germline-derived CDR1 and CDR2 are SGHVS and FNYEAQ. This CDR3 is 16 amino acids long. Trimming left V 5 bases short and J 0 bases short, with 16 bases between.

The chain links TRBV7-9 to TRBJ2-1; 7 positions match TRBD1. The CDR3 is made up of 15 amino acids. J was trimmed by 1 base and V by 5 bases; bases with no gene match: 5. CDR1 SEHNR and CDR2 FQNEAQ come from the germline V gene (reference sequence). In DNA, the CDR3 is TGTGCCAGCAGCGATACAGGGGTGTCCTACAATGAGCAGTTCTTC. Its translation: CASSDTGVSYNEQFF.

The CDR3 coding sequence is TGTGCCAGCAGCTTAGGAGTGCTTAATTCACCCCTCCACTTT. Translation gives CASSLGVLNSPLHF. This chain connects TRBV11-2 to TRBJ1-6; no clear D gene. The CDR3 has 14 amino acids. Germline assignment: CDR1 SGHAT and CDR2 FQNNGV. V lost 1 base to trimming and J lost 6 bases, with 7 bases between them.

In its sample, this clone was seen a few times. This chain joins TRBV19 and TRBJ2-5; 10 bases line up with TRBD2. From germline, CDR1 is LNHDA and CDR2 SQIVND (reference sequence). There are 12 residues in the CDR3. The V segment lost 6 bases and the J segment 5 bases; nucleotides outside the gene matches: 0. CDR3 loop: CASRLAGETQYF. CDR3 coding DNA: TGTGCCAGTAGACTAGCGGGGGAGACCCAGTACTTC.

The chain couples TRBV5-1 to TRBJ2-3; D not resolved. V lost 5 bases, J lost 0 bases, and 22 bases lay in between. Germline values: CDR1 SGHRS, CDR2 YFSETQ. CDR3 size: 18 residues. CDR3 DNA sequence: TGCGCCAGCAGAGTGGGCCAGTTGGTGGGCCCTAGCACAGATACGCAGTATTTT. Residues: CASRVGQLVGPSTDTQYF. Full variable domain (outside the CDR3, taken from reference TRBV5-1 and TRBJ2-3): KAGVTQTPRYLIKTRGQQVTLSCSPISGHRSVSWYQQTPGQGLQFLFEYFSETQRNKGNFPGRFSGRQFSNSRSEMNVSTLELGDSALYLCASRVGQLVGPSTDTQYFGPGTRLTVL.

The rearrangement joins TRBV7-2 to TRBJ2-7, with 8 positions matching TRBD2. With V trimmed by 4 bases and J by 4 bases, 9 bases remained unmatched. Germline V CDR1 and CDR2: SGHTA, FQGNSA. There are 15 residues in the CDR3. The chain's CDR3 is CASSSPGGGKYEQYF. CDR3 DNA sequence: TGTGCCAGCAGCTCGCCGGGAGGGGGGAAGTACGAGCAGTACTTC.

The chain carries TRBV5-4 and TRBJ2-2; a possible D gene is TRBD2 (6 bases). The length of the CDR3 is 17 residues. CDR1 and CDR2 from the germline V gene are SGHNT and YYREEE (reference sequence). V dropped 0 bases and J dropped 4 bases, with 16 bases sitting between them. CDR3: CASSLVGGRRSTGELFF. DNA of the CDR3: TGTGCCAGCAGCTTGGTGGGGGGACGGCGTAGCACCGGGGAGCTGTTTTTT.

The gene calls are TRBV2 and TRBJ1-6; D remains unclear. Trimming took 3 bases from V and 9 from J, leaving 12 bases between them. CDR1 and CDR2 from the germline V gene are SNHLY and FYNNEI. The CDR3 loop spans 14 amino acids. CDR3 DNA: TGTGCCAGCAGTGATAGCTTTGGTTTTTCACCCCTCCACTTT. Translating gives CASSDSFGFSPLHF.

This chain joins TRBV7-9 and TRBJ1-1, with D perhaps TRBD1 (6 bases). The CDR3 spans 14 residues. The V and J ends lost 5 bases and 4 bases respectively, with 14 bases between them. Looked up from germline, CDR1 is SEHNR and CDR2 is FQNEAQ (reference sequence). The CDR3 nucleotides are TGTGCCAGCAGCAGCGTAAGGGGGATCACTGAAGCTTTCTTT. Translating gives CASSSVRGITEAFF.

This clone was found once. The gene calls are TRBV5-4 and TRBJ2-2; D not certain. Trimming pared 0 bases from V and 5 bases from J, leaving 8 bases between. The CDR3 contains 14 residues. From germline, CDR1 is SGHNT and CDR2 YYREEE (reference sequence). As DNA, the CDR3 is TGTGCCAGCAGCTTGGCCTCGGGTACCGGGGAGCTGTTTTTT. Translation gives CASSLASGTGELFF. Drawing the rest from reference TRBV5-4 and TRBJ2-2, the complete variable domain is ETGVTQSPTHLIKTRGQQVTLRCSSQSGHNTVSWYQQALGQGPQFIFQYYREEENGRGNFPPRFSGLQFPNYSSELNVNALELDDSALYLCASSLASGTGELFFGEGSRLTVL.

CDR3 bases: TGTGCCAGCAGTTCCGGCGGTGGTCCCCAGCATTTT. It specifies CASSSGGGPQHF. The chain recombines TRBV6-1 with TRBJ1-5; D remains unclear. The germline gives CDR1 MNHNS, CDR2 SASEGT. V lost 5 bases to trimming and J lost 10 bases, with 12 bases between them. The CDR3 has 12 residues.

The chain uses TRBV30 and TRBJ2-7, with D maybe TRBD1 (5 bases). The length of the CDR3 is 13 residues. From germline, CDR1 is GTSNPN and CDR2 SVGIG (reference sequence). Trimming cost V 1 base and J 3 bases, with 10 bases left between them. The CDR3 protein is CAWSEGPYYEQYF. CDR3 coding DNA: TGTGCCTGGAGTGAGGGGCCTTACTACGAGCAGTACTTC.

The chain is built from TRBV29-1 and TRBJ2-1; D perhaps matches TRBD2 (6 bases). The V gene lost 4 bases and the J gene lost 0 bases, with 10 bases spanning the gap. This CDR3 comprises 14 residues. Germline values: CDR1 SQVTM, CDR2 ANQGSEA. The CDR3 loop reads CSVGVGSSYNEQFF. CDR3 in DNA: TGCAGCGTTGGTGTCGGGAGCTCCTACAATGAGCAGTTCTTC.

This chain links TRBV6-5 with TRBJ1-1; perhaps TRBD1 as D (6 bases). This CDR3 is built from 15 residues. Germline V gives CDR1 MNHEY, CDR2 SVGAGI. V was cut by 4 bases and J by 6 bases, with 18 bases left in between. The CDR3 loop is CASSSTQGFRAEAFF. The CDR3 bases are TGTGCCAGCAGTTCCACCCAGGGGTTTAGGGCTGAAGCTTTCTTT.

The chain uses TRBV7-2 and TRBJ1-5, with D unclear. CDR3 length: 13 residues. Per the germline V gene, CDR1 is SGHTA and CDR2 is FQGNSA. The V and J ends lost 6 bases and 9 bases respectively, with 15 bases between them. Written as DNA, the CDR3 is TGTGCCAGCAGGTCCTCAGGCTCCAGGCCCCAGCATTTT. Translated, it gives CASRSSGSRPQHF.

This chain joins TRBV4-2 and TRBJ2-1; 12 bases are shared with TRBD2. The CDR3 totals 19 residues. V trimming: 0 bases; J trimming: 1 base; junction bases outside the gene matches: 7. The germline V gene has CDR1 LGHNA and CDR2 YNFKEQ. CDR3 loop: CASSQDWTSGVGSYNEQFF. In nucleotides, the CDR3 is TGTGCCAGCAGCCAAGATTGGACTAGCGGGGTAGGGTCCTACAATGAGCAGTTCTTC.

The rearrangement joins TRBV5-6 to TRBJ2-2; the match to TRBD2 covers 8 bases. The CDR3 loop spans 14 amino acids. Trimming took 0 bases from V and 5 from J; bases not matched to a gene: 0. CDR1 SGHDT and CDR2 YYEEEE come from the germline V gene. Here the CDR3 reads CASSLAGGTGELFF. CDR3 nucleotide sequence: TGTGCCAGCAGCTTGGCGGGGGGGACCGGGGAGCTGTTTTTT.

The rearrangement links TRBV5-1 to TRBJ1-4; D may be TRBD1 (5 bases). CDR3 length: 13 residues. Germline CDR1 and CDR2: SGHRS and YFSETQ. Between the trimmed V and J ends, which lost 4 bases and 5 bases, there was a span of 9 bases. CDR3 nucleotide sequence: TGCGCCAGCAGCGGCGGGGGGAATGAAAAACTGTTTTTT. This translates into CASSGGGNEKLFF.